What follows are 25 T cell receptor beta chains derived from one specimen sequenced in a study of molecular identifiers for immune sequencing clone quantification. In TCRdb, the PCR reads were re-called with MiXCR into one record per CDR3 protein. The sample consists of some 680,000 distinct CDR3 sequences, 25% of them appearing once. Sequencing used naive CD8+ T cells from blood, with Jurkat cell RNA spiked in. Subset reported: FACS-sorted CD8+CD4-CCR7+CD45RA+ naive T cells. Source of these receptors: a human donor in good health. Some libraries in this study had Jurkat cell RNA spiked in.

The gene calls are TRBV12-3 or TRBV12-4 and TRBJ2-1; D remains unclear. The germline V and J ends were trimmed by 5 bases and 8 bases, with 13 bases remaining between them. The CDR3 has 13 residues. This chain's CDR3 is CASSLAPRDEQFF. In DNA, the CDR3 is TGTGCCAGCAGTCTGGCCCCTCGTGATGAGCAGTTCTTC.

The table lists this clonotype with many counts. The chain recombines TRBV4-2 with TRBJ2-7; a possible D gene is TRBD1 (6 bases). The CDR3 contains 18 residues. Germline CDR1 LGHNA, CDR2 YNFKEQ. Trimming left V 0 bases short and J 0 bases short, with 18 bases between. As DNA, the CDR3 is TGTGCCAGCAGCCAAGATCCCGCCTGGACAGTAAACTCCTACGAGCAGTACTTC. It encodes CASSQDPAWTVNSYEQYF.

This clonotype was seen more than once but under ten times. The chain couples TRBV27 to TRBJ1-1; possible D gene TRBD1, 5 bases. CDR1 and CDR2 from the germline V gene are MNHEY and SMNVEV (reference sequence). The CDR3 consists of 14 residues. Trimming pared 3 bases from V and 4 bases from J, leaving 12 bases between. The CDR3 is CASSFLAGSTEAFF. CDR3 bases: TGTGCCAGCAGTTTTTTAGCAGGGAGCACTGAAGCTTTCTTT.

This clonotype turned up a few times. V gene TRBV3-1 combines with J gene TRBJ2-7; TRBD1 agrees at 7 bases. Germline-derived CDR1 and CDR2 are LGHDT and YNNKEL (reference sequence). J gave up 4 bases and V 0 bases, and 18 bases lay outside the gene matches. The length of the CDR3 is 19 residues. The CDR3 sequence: CASSQEPTQTGTALYEQYF. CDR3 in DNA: TGTGCCAGCAGCCAAGAACCCACACAAACCGGGACAGCTTTATACGAGCAGTACTTC.

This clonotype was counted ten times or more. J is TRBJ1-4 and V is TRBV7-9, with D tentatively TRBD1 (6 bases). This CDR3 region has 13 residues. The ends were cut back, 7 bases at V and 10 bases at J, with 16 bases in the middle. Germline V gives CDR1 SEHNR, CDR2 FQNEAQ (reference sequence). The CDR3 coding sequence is TGTGCCAGCAAGGAGGGGGGAAAGAGAAAACTGTTTTTT. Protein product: CASKEGGKRKLFF.

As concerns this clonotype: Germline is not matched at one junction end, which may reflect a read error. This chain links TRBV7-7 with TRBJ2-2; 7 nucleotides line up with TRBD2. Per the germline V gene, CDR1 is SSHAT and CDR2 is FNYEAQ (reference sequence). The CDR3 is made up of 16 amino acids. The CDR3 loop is CASSQTGGSGTGELFF. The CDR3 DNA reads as TGTGCTAGCAGCCAGACTGGCGGGAGCGGCACCGGGGAGCTGTTTTTT.

CDR3 amino acids: CASSFAVANYGYTF. The CDR3 DNA is TGCGCCAGCAGCTTCGCAGTCGCTAACTATGGCTACACCTTC. The chain employs TRBV5-1 and TRBJ1-2; D ambiguous. The V gene's germline CDR1 is SGHRS and CDR2 YFSETQ. The CDR3 runs 14 residues. With 2 bases removed from V and 0 bases from J, the gap between germline ends came to 8 bases.

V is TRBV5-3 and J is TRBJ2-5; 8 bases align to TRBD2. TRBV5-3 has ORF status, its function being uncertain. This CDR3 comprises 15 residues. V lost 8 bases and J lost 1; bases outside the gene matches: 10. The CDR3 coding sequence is TGTGCCAGCAGCCCTGGGACTAGTCCCCAAGAGACCCAGTACTTC. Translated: CASSPGTSPQETQYF.

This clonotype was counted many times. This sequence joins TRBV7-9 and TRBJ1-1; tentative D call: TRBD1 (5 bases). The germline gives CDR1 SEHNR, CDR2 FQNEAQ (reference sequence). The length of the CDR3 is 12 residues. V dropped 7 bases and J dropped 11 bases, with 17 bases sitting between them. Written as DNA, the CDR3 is TGTGCCAGCACCCCGACAGCCGTGAGTGCTTTCTTT. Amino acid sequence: CASTPTAVSAFF.

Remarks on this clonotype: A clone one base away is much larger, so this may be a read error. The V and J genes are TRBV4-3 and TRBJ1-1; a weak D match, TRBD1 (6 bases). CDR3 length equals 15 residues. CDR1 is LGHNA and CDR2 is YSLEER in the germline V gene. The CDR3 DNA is TGCGCCAGCAGCCCAGCTGCGGGGGCGAACACTGTAGCTTTCTTT. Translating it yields CASSPAAGANTVAFF.

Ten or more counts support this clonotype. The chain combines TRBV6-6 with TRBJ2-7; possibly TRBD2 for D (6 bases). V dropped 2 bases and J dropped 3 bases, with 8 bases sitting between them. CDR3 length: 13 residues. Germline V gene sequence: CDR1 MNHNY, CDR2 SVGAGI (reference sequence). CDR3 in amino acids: CASSYGLRYEQYF. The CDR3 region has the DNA TGTGCCAGCAGTTACGGACTACGCTACGAGCAGTACTTC.

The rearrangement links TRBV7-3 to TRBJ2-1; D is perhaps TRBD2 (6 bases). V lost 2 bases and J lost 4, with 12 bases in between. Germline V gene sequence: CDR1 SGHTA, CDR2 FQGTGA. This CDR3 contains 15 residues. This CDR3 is CASSLGSSVYNEQFF. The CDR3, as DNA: TGTGCCAGCAGCTTAGGTTCTAGCGTTTACAATGAGCAGTTCTTC.

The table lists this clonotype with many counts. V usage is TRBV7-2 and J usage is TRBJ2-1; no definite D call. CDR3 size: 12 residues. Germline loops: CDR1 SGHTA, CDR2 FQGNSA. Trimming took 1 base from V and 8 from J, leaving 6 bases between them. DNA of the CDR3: TGTGCCAGCAGCTTAGGCATCTATGAGCAGTTCTTC. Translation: CASSLGIYEQFF.

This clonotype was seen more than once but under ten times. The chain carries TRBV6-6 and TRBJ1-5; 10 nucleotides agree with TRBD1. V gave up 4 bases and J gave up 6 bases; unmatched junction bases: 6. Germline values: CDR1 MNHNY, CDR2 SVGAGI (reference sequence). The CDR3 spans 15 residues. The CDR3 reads CASSSGTGVVQPQHF. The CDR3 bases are TGTGCCAGCAGTTCCGGGACAGGGGTAGTTCAGCCCCAGCATTTT.

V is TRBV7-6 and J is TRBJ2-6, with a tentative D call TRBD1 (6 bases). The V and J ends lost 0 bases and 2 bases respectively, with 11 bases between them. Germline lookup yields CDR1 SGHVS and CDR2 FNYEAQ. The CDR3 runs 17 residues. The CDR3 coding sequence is TGTGCCAGCAGCTTAGCGCCGGGGACAACTGGGGCCAACGTCCTGACTTTC. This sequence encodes CASSLAPGTTGANVLTF.

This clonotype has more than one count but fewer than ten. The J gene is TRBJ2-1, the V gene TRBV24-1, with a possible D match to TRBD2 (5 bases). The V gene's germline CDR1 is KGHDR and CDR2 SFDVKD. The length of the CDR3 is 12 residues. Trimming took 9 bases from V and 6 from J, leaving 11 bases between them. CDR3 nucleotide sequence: TGTGCCACCGTCGGGGAACGCAATGAGCAGTTCTTC. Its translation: CATVGERNEQFF.

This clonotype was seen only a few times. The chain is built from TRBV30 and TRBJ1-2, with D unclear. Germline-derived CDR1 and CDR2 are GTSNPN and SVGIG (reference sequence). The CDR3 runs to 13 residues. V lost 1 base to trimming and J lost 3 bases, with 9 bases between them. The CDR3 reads CAWSATVHYGYTF. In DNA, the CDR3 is TGTGCCTGGAGTGCTACGGTGCACTATGGCTACACCTTC.

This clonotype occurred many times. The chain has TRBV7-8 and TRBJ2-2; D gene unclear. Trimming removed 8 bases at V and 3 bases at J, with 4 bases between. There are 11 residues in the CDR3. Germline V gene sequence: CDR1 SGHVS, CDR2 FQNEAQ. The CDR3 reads CASGDTGELFF. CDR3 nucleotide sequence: TGTGCCAGCGGGGACACCGGGGAGCTGTTTTTT.

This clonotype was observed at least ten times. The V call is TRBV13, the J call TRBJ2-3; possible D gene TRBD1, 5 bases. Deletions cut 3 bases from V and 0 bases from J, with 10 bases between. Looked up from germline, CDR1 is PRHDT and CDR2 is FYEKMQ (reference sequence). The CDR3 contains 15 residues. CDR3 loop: CASSFMGPSTDTQYF. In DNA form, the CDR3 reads TGTGCCAGCAGCTTCATGGGGCCTAGCACAGATACGCAGTATTTT.

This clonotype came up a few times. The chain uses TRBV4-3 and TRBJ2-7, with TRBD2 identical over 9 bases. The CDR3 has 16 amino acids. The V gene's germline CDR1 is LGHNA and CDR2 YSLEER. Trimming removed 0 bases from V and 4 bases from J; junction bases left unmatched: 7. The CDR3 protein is CASSQDRGSGSYEQYF. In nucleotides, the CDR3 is TGCGCCAGCAGCCAAGATCGGGGTAGCGGGAGTTACGAGCAGTACTTC.

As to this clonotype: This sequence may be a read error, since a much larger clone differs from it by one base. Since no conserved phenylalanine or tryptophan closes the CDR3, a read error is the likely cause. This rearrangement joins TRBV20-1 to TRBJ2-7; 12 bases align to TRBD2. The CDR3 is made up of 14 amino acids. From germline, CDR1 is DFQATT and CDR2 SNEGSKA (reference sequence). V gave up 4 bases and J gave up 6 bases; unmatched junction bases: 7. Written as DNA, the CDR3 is TGCAGTGCTATACAGACTAGCGGGAGAAGCGAGCAGTACTAC. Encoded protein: CSAIQTSGRSEQYY.

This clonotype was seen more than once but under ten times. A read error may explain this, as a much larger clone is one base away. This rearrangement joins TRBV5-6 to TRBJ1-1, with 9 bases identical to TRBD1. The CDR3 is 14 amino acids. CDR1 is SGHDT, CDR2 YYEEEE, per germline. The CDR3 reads CASSRRDRVTGAFF. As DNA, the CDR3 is TGTGCCAGCAGCCGCCGGGACAGGGTCACTGGAGCTTTCTTT.

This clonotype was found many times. The CDR3 loop is CSVPPRGNEQFF. In DNA, the CDR3 is TGCAGCGTACCACCTAGGGGAAATGAGCAGTTCTTC. The chain joins TRBV29-1 to TRBJ2-1; possible D gene TRBD1, 5 bases. V lost 6 bases, J lost 7 bases, and 13 bases lay in between. Germline CDR1 reads SQVTM; CDR2 reads ANQGSEA. This CDR3 has 12 amino acids.

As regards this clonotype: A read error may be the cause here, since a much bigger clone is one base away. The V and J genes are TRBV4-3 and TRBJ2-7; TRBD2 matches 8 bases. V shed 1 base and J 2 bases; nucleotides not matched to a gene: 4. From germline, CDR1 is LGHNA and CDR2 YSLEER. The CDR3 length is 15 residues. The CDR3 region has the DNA TGCGCCAGCAGCCAAGGCCCGCGGGGGGCCTACGAGCAGTACTTC. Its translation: CASSQGPRGAYEQYF.

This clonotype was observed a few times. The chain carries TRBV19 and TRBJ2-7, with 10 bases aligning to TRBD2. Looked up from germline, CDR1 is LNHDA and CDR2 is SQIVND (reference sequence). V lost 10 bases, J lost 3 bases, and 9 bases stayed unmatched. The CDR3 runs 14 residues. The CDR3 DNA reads TGTGCCACCAAGCCCGCTAGCGGGAGCTACGAGCAGTACTTC. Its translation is CATKPASGSYEQYF.